This is a list of T cell receptor beta chains from one sample in a study of T cell repertoires in urothelial bladder cancer. Sequencing was performed with immunoSEQ multiplex PCR; in TCRdb, only in-frame clones are kept and a portion is missing. The data hold 8,500 to 13,000 clones, with 68% observed a single time. The sequencing sample was made of tumor-infiltrating cells from bladder cancer. The receptors here all came from a human donor with a benign inflammatory bladder lesion. Both conserved end residues are part of each CDR3. Each record gives: V gene, D gene, clone size, J gene, CDR3 length, CDR3 DNA, CDR3 protein. A D gene is named only where the DNA matches it firmly. Clone size is given for some rows only: seen once, a few or many times, or a class if the clone is expanded.

TRBV21-1	.	.	TRBJ1-1	15	TGTGCCAGCAGCCCCCCCAGGACAGGGGCGAATGAAGCTTTCTTT	CASSPPRTGANEAFF
TRBV14	.	few	TRBJ2-1	15	TGTGCCAGCAGCCCCGTTGGCACCTCCTACAATGAGCAGTTCTTC	CASSPVGTSYNEQFF
TRBV10-3	TRBD2	.	TRBJ2-1	13	TGTGCCACCGAGACTAGCGGGTACAATGAGCAGTTCTTC	CATETSGYNEQFF
TRBV29-1	.	.	TRBJ2-1	11	TGCAGCGTTGCCTCCCTGTATGAGCAGTTCTTC	CSVASLYEQFF
TRBV11-1	.	.	TRBJ1-6	14	TGTGCCAGCAGCCTCGACGGCTATAATTCACCCCTCCACTTT	CASSLDGYNSPLHF
TRBV18	.	.	TRBJ2-5	14	TGTGCCAGCCCACCTGGGGCGGGCCAAGAGACCCAGTACTTC	CASPPGAGQETQYF
TRBV7-8	.	.	TRBJ2-7	13	TGTGCCAGCAGCTTACCGACAGCTTACGAGCAGTACTTC	CASSLPTAYEQYF
TRBV6-5	TRBD1	.	TRBJ2-7	15	TGTGCCAGCAGCCCGACAGGGGGCTCGTCGGGCGAGCAGTACTTC	CASSPTGGSSGEQYF
TRBV9	TRBD1	.	TRBJ2-1	18	TGTGCCAGCAGCGTAATGACAGGGAGATCCTCGTTGGACAATGAGCAGTTCTTC	CASSVMTGRSSLDNEQFF
TRBV5-4	.	.	TRBJ2-3	13	TGTGCCAGCAGCTTGGACCCCGTAGATACGCAGTATTTT	CASSLDPVDTQYF
TRBV4-1	.	.	TRBJ1-5	17	TGCGCCAGCAGCCAAGCACCGGGTGCCTTTAGCAATCAGCCCCAGCATTTT	CASSQAPGAFSNQPQHF
TRBV5-6	.	few	TRBJ2-2	13	TGTGCCAGCAGGCTGACAGACACCGGGGAGCTGTTTTTT	CASRLTDTGELFF
TRBV6-1	.	.	TRBJ2-2	18	TGTGCCAGCAGTCAAGGGGTGGGAGGGGGTTCCCTCACCGGGGAGCTGTTTTTT	CASSQGVGGGSLTGELFF
TRBV6-5	.	.	TRBJ2-5	14	TGTGCCAGCAGGGAAAAGGCAGGGTTAGGGTCCCAGTACTTC	CASREKAGLGSQYF
TRBV27	.	.	TRBJ1-3	14	TGTGCCAGCTCGGACACCTTCTCTGGAAACACCATATATTTT	CASSDTFSGNTIYF
TRBV11-2	TRBD1	few	TRBJ2-7	15	TGTGCCAGCAGCTTATACTTTGGACAGGGTGACGAGCAGTACTTC	CASSLYFGQGDEQYF
TRBV6-5	.	.	TRBJ1-1	15	TGTGCCAGCAGACCCGACAGGCGCCTGAACACTGAAGCTTTCTTT	CASRPDRRLNTEAFF
TRBV19	TRBD1	.	TRBJ1-1	14	TGTGCCAGTAGTCCAGCGACAGGGCCTAATGAAGCTTTCTTT	CASSPATGPNEAFF
TRBV5-1	.	once	TRBJ2-5	13	TGCGCCAGCAGCCGATTAAGTCAAGAGACCCAGTACTTC	CASSRLSQETQYF
TRBV30	.	.	TRBJ1-4	14	TGTGCCTGGAGTGAGGCGGTGGGGTTCGAAAAACTGTTTTTT	CAWSEAVGFEKLFF
TRBV5-6	.	.	TRBJ2-7	14	TGTGCCAGCAGCCCGCAGGTGAGCTCCTACGAGCAGTACTTC	CASSPQVSSYEQYF
TRBV21-1	.	.	TRBJ2-7	16	TGTGCCAGCAGCAAAACCCTAGGACCGGGGTGCTACGAGCAGTACTTC	CASSKTLGPGCYEQYF
TRBV7-3	TRBD1	.	TRBJ2-3	14	TGTGCCAGCAGCCCGGGACAGAGCACAGATACGCAGTATTTT	CASSPGQSTDTQYF
TRBV9	TRBD1	few	TRBJ1-1	19	TGTGCCAGCAGCGGTCCCCCCCTCCTACAGGGGAGTCTTTCCACTGAAGCTTTCTTT	CASSGPPLLQGSLSTEAFF
TRBV6-6	.	.	TRBJ1-4	14	TGTGCCAGCAGTTACTTGGGCGCGAATGAAAAACTGTTTTTT	CASSYLGANEKLFF
TRBV10-3	.	few	TRBJ1-3	15	TGTGCCATCAGTGATGTTGGCAGGGCTGGAAACACCATATATTTT	CAISDVGRAGNTIYF
TRBV19	.	.	TRBJ1-2	14	TGTGCCAGTAACTTTGGGACGCCTGGATTTGGCTACACCTTC	CASNFGTPGFGYTF
TRBV5-1	.	.	TRBJ2-1	13	TGCGCCAGCAGCTTGGAACGGTACAATGAGCAGTTCTTC	CASSLERYNEQFF
TRBV19	.	.	TRBJ2-1	13	TGTGCCAGTACCCGCGGGTGGGGGAATGAGCAGTTCTTC	CASTRGWGNEQFF
TRBV6-5	TRBD1	.	TRBJ2-1	16	TGTGCCAGCAGCTACTCGAGTGTGACAGGGAACAATGAGCAGTTCTTC	CASSYSSVTGNNEQFF
TRBV19	.	few	TRBJ1-2	15	TGTGCCAGTAGTATTCGACCAGGGACTAACTATGGCTACACCTTC	CASSIRPGTNYGYTF
TRBV30	TRBD2	.	TRBJ2-1	14	TGTGCCTGGAAGTCTCGCGGGGGGGCCGCTGAGCAGTTCTTC	CAWKSRGGAAEQFF
TRBV7-3	.	once	TRBJ1-1	14	TGTGCCAGCAGCTTAACGTCGGAGGTTACTGAAGCTTTCTTT	CASSLTSEVTEAFF
TRBV7-2	.	.	TRBJ1-4	14	TGTGCCAGCAGCTTAGGGGGAGCTAATGAAAAACTGTTTTTT	CASSLGGANEKLFF
TRBV5-1	TRBD1	.	TRBJ1-6	14	TGCGCCAGCAGAGGCACAGGGGGAAATTCACCCCTCCACTTT	CASRGTGGNSPLHF
TRBV5-1	TRBD1	.	TRBJ2-7	14	TGCGCCAGCTCAGAGGACAGGGGGCTCTACGAGCAGTACTTC	CASSEDRGLYEQYF
TRBV7-9	.	.	TRBJ2-6	14	TGTGCCAGCAGCTCTACCGGGAAACTCGACAGTGGGACTTTC	CASSSTGKLDSGTF